This T cell receptor (beta chain) is from a study of blood T cell repertoires in COVID-19. Study-level information: Spain, Italy and the United States supplied samples that represented acute and convalescent COVID-19. T cells, B-cell-depleted T cells, or PBMCs supplied cDNA or gDNA.

CDR3 size: 15 residues. Trimming took 6 bases from V and 0 from J, leaving 15 bases between them. Looked up from germline, CDR1 is SGHAT and CDR2 is FQNNGV. Methods used by the authors: Estimation of nucleated cell counts was performed using reference gene primer amplification. The method was immunoSEQ multiplex PCR; TCRdb's version includes in-frame clones alone and lacks a portion of them. That table furnishes V, J and clone size, whereas the DNA furnished D and trimming. Here the sample spans about 50,000 clones, 83% being singletons. This clone was seen once. The sample consisted of peripheral blood. The rearrangement joins TRBV11-2 to TRBJ2-7; maybe TRBD1 (5 bases). The source of this sequence is a man aged 40-49 years with acute or convalescent COVID-19. CDR3 DNA sequence: TGTGCCAGCAGTTTCAGGGCGGACGCCTCCTACGAGCAGTACTTC. Translation gives CASSFRADASYEQYF.